One and the same sample provided the 24 T cell receptor beta chains below, sequenced in a study of blood T cells in healthy people across ages. Primed by a sample-barcoded 5' primer and a J-beta primer mix, a second PCR proceeded for about 6 to 12 cycles. TCRdb recomputed calls from the 5' RACE reads with MiXCR, one row per CDR3 protein. The sample lists 800,000 or so distinct CDR3 sequences; around half were seen once. The sequenced material came from blood. The receptor source for this set is a man older than 75 in good health.

The rearrangement joins TRBV7-3 to TRBJ2-5; possibly TRBD1 for D (5 bases). The closer fit of TRBJ2-7 to the DNA end suggests the J call may be wrong. Germline lookup yields CDR1 SGHTA and CDR2 FQGTGA. This CDR3 has 16 residues. The CDR3 DNA reads as TGTGCCAGCAGCCCCTCGCAAGGGGCGAGTGTCCACGAGCAGTACTTC. This codes for CASSPSQGASVHEQYF.

This chain connects TRBV7-3 to TRBJ2-6; D is undetermined. CDR1 SGHTA and CDR2 FQGTGA come from the germline V gene. The CDR3 is 15 residues long. Trimming took off 2 bases at V and 0 bases at J, with 5 bases between the two ends. Here the CDR3 reads CASSLDVSGANVLTF. The CDR3, as DNA: TGTGCCAGCAGCTTAGACGTCTCTGGGGCCAACGTCCTGACTTTC. Supplemented by reference TRBV7-3 and TRBJ2-6, the full variable domain reads GAGVSQTPSNKVTEKGKYVELRCDPISGHTALYWYRQSLGQGPEFLIYFQGTGAADDSGLPNDRFFAVRPEGSVSTLKIQRTERGDSAVYLCASSLDVSGANVLTFGAGSRLTVL.

J is TRBJ2-7 and V is TRBV4-2; D is perhaps TRBD1 or TRBD2 (6 bases each). Trimming took off 3 bases at V and 1 base at J, with 13 bases between the two ends. Germline V gives CDR1 LGHNA, CDR2 YNFKEQ. CDR3 length equals 15 residues. The CDR3 region has the DNA TGTGCCAGCAGCCAGCGACTAGGGGGATCCTACGAGCAGTACTTC. It encodes CASSQRLGGSYEQYF.

The chain employs TRBV18 and TRBJ2-3; the D gene is possibly TRBD1 (6 bases). Deletions cut 6 bases from V and 4 bases from J, with 17 bases between. This CDR3 has 15 residues. Germline CDR1 is KGHSH and CDR2 is LQKENI. CDR3 sequence reads: CASSIGGEGPDTQYF. The CDR3 nucleotides read TGTGCCAGCTCTATAGGGGGAGAAGGCCCAGATACGCAGTATTTT.

The table lists this clonotype with many counts. This chain uses TRBV20-1 with TRBJ1-2; D is uncertain. Germline V gives CDR1 DFQATT, CDR2 SNEGSKA (reference sequence). The CDR3 runs 16 residues. Deletions cut 4 bases from V and 0 bases from J, with 18 bases between. CDR3 bases: TGCAGTGCTATACACGGGGTGGCGCCCTCTAACTATGGCTACACCTTC. This encodes CSAIHGVAPSNYGYTF.

This clonotype was detected a few times. This chain connects TRBV6-6 to TRBJ2-2; TRBD2 matches 12 bases. The CDR3 spans 17 residues. V was clipped by 6 bases and J by 5 bases; unmatched bases: 10. Germline-derived CDR1 and CDR2 are MNHNY and SVGAGI (reference sequence). The CDR3 spells CASSPLGLAGPTGELFF. The CDR3 DNA is TGTGCCAGCAGCCCACTCGGACTAGCGGGGCCGACCGGGGAGCTGTTTTTT.

The chain uses TRBV24-1 and TRBJ2-7; TRBD1 aligns across 9 bases. Germline V CDR1 and CDR2: KGHDR, SFDVKD. The CDR3 extends over 16 amino acids. J was trimmed by 6 bases and V by 4 bases; bases with no gene match: 12. The CDR3 reads CATSETPGQGGGEQYF. The CDR3 nucleotides are TGTGCCACCAGTGAGACGCCGGGACAGGGTGGAGGCGAGCAGTACTTC.

This clonotype was observed a single time. No conserved phenylalanine or tryptophan ends this CDR3, so it is likely a read error. The rearrangement links TRBV10-3 to TRBJ1-2; D possibly corresponds to TRBD1 (6 bases). This CDR3 spans 15 amino acids. Germline values: CDR1 ENHRY, CDR2 SYGVKD. The CDR3 DNA reads TGCGCCATCAGTAACTCAGGACAGATCGGTTATGGCTACACCTTA. Translation gives CAISNSGQIGYGYTL.

The rearrangement links TRBV12-3 or TRBV12-4 to TRBJ2-1; D perhaps matches TRBD2 (5 bases). This CDR3 has 14 residues. V was shortened by 4 bases and J by 7 bases, with 14 bases between the two germline ends. CDR3 DNA sequence: TGTGCCAGCAGTTCCGGACGGGGAAGGAATGAGCAGTTCTTC. Its translation: CASSSGRGRNEQFF.

The V call is TRBV29-1, the J call TRBJ2-1, with TRBD2 as a possible D gene (6 bases). V shed 8 bases and J shed 5 bases, with 19 bases lying between them. The CDR3 length is 14 residues. Germline CDR1 SQVTM, CDR2 ANQGSEA. CDR3 region: CSSSLGGMNNEQFF. In DNA, the CDR3 is TGCAGCTCCTCTCTGGGCGGGATGAACAATGAGCAGTTCTTC.

Comment on this clonotype: At one boundary the junction diverges from the germline segment, which might be a read error. The V gene is TRBV10-3, the J gene TRBJ1-4; D gene unclear. CDR1 is ENHRY, CDR2 SYGVKD, per germline. The CDR3 length is 12 residues. CDR3 in amino acids: CAISGINKKLFF. DNA for the CDR3: TGTGCCATCAGTGGGATTAATAAAAAACTGTTTTTT.

In its sample, this clonotype was seen a few times. V is TRBV25-1 and J is TRBJ2-3; D gene uncertain. Germline loops: CDR1 MGHDK, CDR2 SYGVNS. This CDR3 contains 16 residues. Trimming removed 3 bases from V and 0 bases from J, with 13 bases in between. The CDR3 loop is CASSDPSKTSTDTQYF. The CDR3 DNA sequence: TGTGCCAGCAGTGATCCCTCCAAGACCAGCACAGATACGCAGTATTTT.

With regard to this clonotype: One end of the junction does not line up with germline, which may come from a read error. The chain uses TRBV20-1 and TRBJ2-5, with D hard to call. CDR1 and CDR2 (germline): DFQATT, SNEGSKA (reference sequence). The CDR3 has 14 residues. The CDR3 DNA sequence: TGCAGTGCTAGAGATTCGTTAGGAGTGGACGGCGAACACTTC. Translation gives CSARDSLGVDGEHF.

This rearrangement joins TRBV12-3 or TRBV12-4 to TRBJ2-5; possible D gene TRBD2, 5 bases. V was trimmed by 3 bases and J by 4 bases, leaving 9 bases between them. The CDR3 runs to 13 residues. CDR3 protein: CASSLVLGETQYF. The CDR3 DNA reads as TGTGCCAGCAGTTTGGTACTAGGAGAGACCCAGTACTTC.

About this clonotype: Mismatch with germline at one junction end may stem from a read error. The chain uses TRBV20-1 and TRBJ2-5; TRBD1 matches at 9 bases. Germline V CDR1 and CDR2: DFQATT, SNEGSKA (reference sequence). The CDR3 runs 16 residues. The DNA of the CDR3 is TGCAGCGCTTCGGGACAGGGAGCTTTCTACCAAGAGACTCAGTACTTC. Translation: CSASGQGAFYQETQYF.

This sequence joins TRBV12-3 or TRBV12-4 and TRBJ1-5, with D possibly being TRBD1 (5 bases). Trimming pared 4 bases from V and 3 bases from J, leaving 10 bases between. The CDR3 contains 14 residues. The CDR3 region is CASSSLQVNQPQHF. The CDR3 DNA reads as TGTGCCAGCAGTTCCCTACAGGTCAATCAGCCCCAGCATTTT.

For this clonotype: This may arise from a read error, as a much more abundant clone is one base away. The chain uses TRBV10-3 and TRBJ2-4; TRBD1 agrees at 8 bases. The J call may not be correct, given that the DNA end is closer to TRBJ2-7. The CDR3 loop spans 13 amino acids. CDR1 and CDR2 (germline): ENHRY, SYGVKD. The CDR3 sequence is CAIGKGQDYEQYF. CDR3 coding DNA: TGTGCCATCGGGAAGGGACAGGACTACGAGCAGTACTTC.

The rearrangement joins TRBV7-9 to TRBJ2-3, with D uncertain. The CDR3 is made up of 14 amino acids. V was trimmed by 7 bases and J by 8 bases, leaving 19 bases between them. In germline, CDR1 is SEHNR, CDR2 FQNEAQ (reference sequence). Here the CDR3 reads CASTRRAIWATQYF. The CDR3 bases are TGTGCCAGCACCCGACGGGCTATTTGGGCTACGCAGTATTTT.

The chain employs TRBV20-1 and TRBJ2-3, with D unclear. The germline gives CDR1 DFQATT, CDR2 SNEGSKA (reference sequence). The CDR3 is made up of 14 amino acids. V lost 6 bases, J lost 3 bases, and 16 bases lay in between. The CDR3 sequence is CSAPDASATDTQYF. The CDR3 DNA follows: TGCAGTGCCCCGGACGCGTCTGCTACAGATACGCAGTATTTT.

The chain joins TRBV12-3 or TRBV12-4 to TRBJ1-1, with TRBD1 matching 8 bases. V dropped 5 bases and J dropped 1; count of bases not matched to a gene: 3. This CDR3 is 14 amino acids long. This CDR3 is CASSMGTGNTEAFF. The CDR3, as DNA: TGTGCCAGCAGTATGGGGACAGGGAACACTGAAGCTTTCTTT.

This chain uses TRBV4-2 with TRBJ1-2; D unresolved. Germline lookup yields CDR1 LGHNA and CDR2 YNFKEQ. The CDR3 totals 13 residues. Trimming removed 4 bases at V and 6 bases at J, with 12 bases between. The CDR3 region is CASSPSVNDGYTF. The DNA of the CDR3 is TGTGCCAGCAGCCCGTCGGTCAACGATGGCTACACCTTC.

The CDR3 DNA follows: TGTGCCAGCAGCCCAACACTAGCGGGAGAACTAGCCAAAAACATTCAGTACTTC. It specifies CASSPTLAGELAKNIQYF. The chain employs TRBV7-8 and TRBJ2-4; 11 bases are shared with TRBD2. The CDR3 is made up of 18 amino acids. The germline CDR1 and CDR2 sequences are SGHVS and FQNEAQ. The J segment lost 0 bases and the V segment lost 5 bases, leaving 9 bases of the junction unmatched.

This clonotype has only a few counts. V is TRBV5-5 and J is TRBJ2-5, with D tentatively TRBD1 (5 bases). V lost 1 base, J lost 5 bases, and 12 bases lay in between. This CDR3 spans 14 amino acids. Germline CDR1 SGHKS, CDR2 YYEKEE (reference sequence). The CDR3 nucleotides are TGTGCCAGCAGCTTGTCGCCAGGGTTGGAGACCCAGTACTTC. Its protein is CASSLSPGLETQYF. Based on the CDR3 plus reference TRBV5-5 and TRBJ2-5, the full variable domain is DAGVTQSPTHLIKTRGQQVTLRCSPISGHKSVSWYQQVLGQGPQFIFQYYEKEERGRGNFPDRFSARQFPNYSSELNVNALLLGDSALYLCASSLSPGLETQYFGPGTRLLVL.

The chain uses TRBV29-1 and TRBJ2-3; D could derive from TRBD1 or TRBD2 (5 bases each). The length of the CDR3 is 16 residues. V lost 0 bases, J lost 1 base, and 14 bases lay in between. Germline-derived CDR1 and CDR2 are SQVTM and ANQGSEA. CDR3 sequence (DNA): TGCAGCGTTGAAGATGGGACGGGGATGGGCACAGATACGCAGTATTTT. Translated: CSVEDGTGMGTDTQYF.